One and the same sample provided the 24 T cell receptor beta chains below, sequenced in a study of shared clonotypes between healthy human individuals (TCRdb year 2020). Libraries were prepared through the immunoSEQ multiplex PCR assay. TCRdb took this table from immuneACCESS and kept in-frame rearrangements with V and J called. Such tables lack part of the clones; where checked against another copy, unresolved V genes explain under half of the gap, and the rest is unexplained. For this sample there are more than 850,000 clones; 70% to 80% appear just once. Of the sample, more than 0.45% falls within the top ten clones. Material: memory CD4+ T cells from PBMCs. The cell subset or site label, read with the paper, signifies: CD45RA-negative fraction. The origin of the receptors is a man between 18 and 35 years old in good health. Some clones in this sample may be carry-over from other donors' samples.

The chain is built from TRBV5-4 and TRBJ2-2; 9 bases are a match to TRBD2. The CDR3 runs to 15 residues. Trimming at V came to 4 bases and at J to 3 bases, leaving 4 bases not matched to a gene. Germline CDR1 SGHNT, CDR2 YYREEE (reference sequence). CDR3: CASSAAGGDTGELFF. The CDR3 coding sequence is TGTGCCAGCAGCGCCGCGGGAGGGGACACCGGGGAGCTGTTTTTT.

As to this clone: This specimen includes other DNA sequences encoding the same CDR3. The rearrangement joins TRBV5-1 to TRBJ1-2, with no clear D. V was pared by 3 bases and J by 3 bases, with 9 bases between. The CDR3 spans 13 residues. Germline V gene lookup returns CDR1 SGHRS and CDR2 YFSETQ. The chain's CDR3 is CASSSGGDYGYTF. Written as DNA, the CDR3 is TGCGCCAGCAGCTCCGGAGGTGACTATGGCTACACCTTC.

In its sample, this clone was seen a few times. The chain recombines TRBV18 with TRBJ2-7; D unresolved. V was shortened by 3 bases and J by 6 bases, with 12 bases between the two germline ends. The germline V gene has CDR1 KGHSH and CDR2 LQKENI. The CDR3 extends over 13 amino acids. CDR3 sequence: CASSPWGSSEQYF. The CDR3 DNA sequence: TGTGCCAGCTCACCCTGGGGTTCTTCCGAGCAGTACTTC. The full variable domain, in which reference TRBV18 and TRBJ2-7 provide the parts outside the CDR3, is NAGVMQNPRHLVRRRGQEARLRCSPMKGHSHVYWYRQLPEEGLKFMVYLQKENIIDESGMPKERFSAEFPKEGPSILRIQQVVRGDSAAYFCASSPWGSSEQYFGPGTRLTVT.

The J gene is TRBJ1-2, the V gene TRBV6-1; no definite D call. Germline V gene sequence: CDR1 MNHNS, CDR2 SASEGT. Trimming left V 2 bases short and J 1 base short, with 8 bases between. The length of the CDR3 is 14 residues. The CDR3 sequence: CASSEHLYNYGYTF. Here the CDR3 DNA reads TGTGCCAGCAGTGAACACCTATATAACTATGGCTACACCTTC.

The chain joins TRBV28 to TRBJ2-7, with D possibly matching TRBD2 (6 bases). Germline CDR1 is MDHEN and CDR2 is SYDVKM. The CDR3 extends over 17 amino acids. The V gene lost 6 bases and the J gene lost 4 bases, with 25 bases spanning the gap. CDR3 sequence: CASSLGSGAGGAYEQYF. The CDR3 DNA reads as TGTGCCAGCAGCCTCGGCTCGGGCGCCGGAGGGGCGTACGAGCAGTACTTC.

The chain links TRBV6-1 to TRBJ1-4; tentative D call: TRBD1 (6 bases). CDR3 length: 14 amino acids. Trimming stripped 7 bases from V and 6 bases from J, with 15 bases between. The germline CDR1 and CDR2 sequences are MNHNS and SASEGT. CDR3 sequence (DNA): TGTGCCAGCACCGAGGGGGGGGCGGATGAAAAACTGTTTTTT. Translating gives CASTEGGADEKLFF.

The chain employs TRBV5-5 and TRBJ2-7; possible D gene TRBD1, 6 bases. The V end was cut by 0 bases, the J end by 2 bases, with 15 bases between. Germline V CDR1 and CDR2: SGHKS, YYEKEE (reference sequence). This CDR3 is built from 16 residues. CDR3 sequence: CASSLGLDRRTYEQYF. CDR3 coding DNA: TGTGCCAGCAGCTTGGGGCTCGACAGGAGAACCTACGAGCAGTACTTC.

V is TRBV18 and J is TRBJ1-4; D gene ambiguous. Germline V CDR1 and CDR2: KGHSH, LQKENI. CDR3 length: 15 amino acids. Trimming stripped 0 bases from V and 5 bases from J, with 10 bases between. The CDR3, as DNA: TGTGCCAGCTCACCACCTTCGGCTCAAAATGAAAAACTGTTTTTT. This encodes CASSPPSAQNEKLFF.

The chain has TRBV7-9 and TRBJ2-3; tentative D call: TRBD2 (5 bases). CDR3 size: 16 residues. V was trimmed by 3 bases and J by 5 bases, leaving 18 bases between them. Germline loops: CDR1 SEHNR, CDR2 FQNEAQ (reference sequence). CDR3 in DNA: TGTGCCAGCAGCTTCCGAATGGCGGGCTTGGGAGATACGCAGTATTTT. This encodes CASSFRMAGLGDTQYF.

The chain links TRBV5-4 to TRBJ1-3; 7 bases are shared with TRBD1. This CDR3 spans 15 amino acids. V shed 0 bases, J shed 2 bases, and the junction held 2 bases outside the gene matches. Germline V gene data show CDR1 as SGHNT and CDR2 as YYREEE (reference sequence). The CDR3 region is CASSLGGGAGNTIYF. CDR3 in DNA: TGTGCCAGCAGCTTGGGAGGGGGCGCTGGAAACACCATATATTTT.

This chain links TRBV29-1 with TRBJ2-7; 7 bases are shared with TRBD2. The CDR3 consists of 13 residues. Germline-derived CDR1 and CDR2 are SQVTM and ANQGSEA. The V gene end was trimmed by 2 bases and the J gene end by 5 bases; junction bases not matched to a gene: 6. The CDR3 DNA follows: TGCAGCGTTGAAACCGGGAGCGGGAACGAGCAGTACTTC. This gives the protein CSVETGSGNEQYF.

The J gene is TRBJ2-2, the V gene TRBV18; D unclear. The CDR3 extends over 15 amino acids. Between the trimmed V and J ends, which lost 4 bases and 1 base, there was a span of 10 bases. Germline CDR1 is KGHSH and CDR2 is LQKENI. The CDR3 is CASSLSPGNTGELFF. For the CDR3, the DNA is TGTGCCAGCTCACTAAGCCCGGGGAACACCGGGGAGCTGTTTTTT.

The DNA of the CDR3 is TGTGCCAGCAGTTCGCGACAGCGTTACAATGAGCAGTTCTTC. Residues: CASSSRQRYNEQFF. The J gene is TRBJ2-1, the V gene TRBV28; D is possibly TRBD1 (5 bases). The V end lost 4 bases, the J end lost 4 bases, and 11 bases lay between the germline ends. Germline V lookup: CDR1 MDHEN, CDR2 SYDVKM. The CDR3 has 14 residues.

The chain is built from TRBV2 and TRBJ2-3, with 8 nucleotides matching TRBD2. Losses at the gene ends were 9 bases for V and 3 bases for J; bases not matched to a gene: 8. Per germline, CDR1 SNHLY and CDR2 FYNNEI. The CDR3 has 14 amino acids. CDR3: CASSQRESTDTQYF. DNA for the CDR3: TGTGCCAGTTCGCAGCGGGAGAGTACAGATACGCAGTATTTT.

This clone was observed a few times. This chain uses TRBV4-3 with TRBJ1-6, with D possibly TRBD1 on 5 matching bases. Germline assignment: CDR1 LGHNA and CDR2 YSLEER. Trimming shortened V by 1 base and J by 7 bases, and 14 bases separated the two germline ends. This CDR3 comprises 16 residues. DNA of the CDR3: TGCGCCAGCAGCCAAGTCGCGGGACTGGTCAATTCACCCCTCCACTTT. Its translation is CASSQVAGLVNSPLHF.

V and J are TRBV19 and TRBJ1-5, with unresolved D. This CDR3 has 13 amino acids. Trimming pared 5 bases from V and 3 bases from J, leaving 8 bases between. CDR1 is LNHDA, CDR2 SQIVND, per germline (reference sequence). The CDR3 sequence: CASSPGLNQPQHF. CDR3 coding DNA: TGTGCCAGTAGTCCGGGTCTCAATCAGCCCCAGCATTTT. Using reference TRBV19 and TRBJ1-5 for the parts outside the CDR3, the full variable domain is DGGITQSPKYLFRKEGQNVTLSCEQNLNHDAMYWYRQDPGQGLRLIYYSQIVNDFQKGDIAEGYSVSREKKESFPLTVTSAQKNPTAFYLCASSPGLNQPQHFGDGTRLSIL.

This chain links TRBV27 with TRBJ2-7, with a possible D match to TRBD1 (6 bases). There are 17 residues in the CDR3. Trimming left V 2 bases short and J 3 bases short, with 20 bases between. CDR1 and CDR2 (germline): MNHEY, SMNVEV (reference sequence). The CDR3: CASSLRPGEFDYYEQYF. In nucleotides, the CDR3 is TGTGCCAGCAGTTTAAGACCAGGGGAGTTCGACTACTACGAGCAGTACTTC.

The chain links TRBV6-5 to TRBJ2-5, with D maybe TRBD2 (7 bases). Germline CDR1 MNHEY, CDR2 SVGAGI. This CDR3 is 13 amino acids long. V was shortened by 5 bases and J by 7 bases, with 14 bases between the two germline ends. The CDR3 DNA follows: TGTGCCAGCAGTCGGGACACGGGGGGGACCCAGTACTTC. Its protein product is CASSRDTGGTQYF.

The chain uses TRBV28 and TRBJ2-7; D is perhaps TRBD2 (5 bases). The germline V gene encodes CDR1 MDHEN and CDR2 SYDVKM. CDR3 length: 14 residues. The V end lost 4 bases, the J end lost 0 bases, and 10 bases lay between the germline ends. The CDR3 DNA follows: TGTGCCAGCAGTTCATCAGCGGACTCCTACGAGCAGTACTTC. Amino acids: CASSSSADSYEQYF.

V usage is TRBV28 and J usage is TRBJ2-7; possible D gene TRBD1, 5 bases. Germline CDR1 and CDR2: MDHEN and SYDVKM. This CDR3 spans 14 amino acids. Deletions cut 3 bases from V and 2 bases from J, with 11 bases between. The chain's CDR3 is CASSFRAGTYEQYF. The CDR3 nucleotides are TGTGCCAGCAGTTTCAGGGCAGGGACCTACGAGCAGTACTTC.

V is TRBV7-2 and J is TRBJ2-7; 10 bases are shared with TRBD1. Trimming took 11 bases from V and 5 from J; bases not matched to a gene: 6. This CDR3 region has 12 residues. Germline CDR1 reads SGHTA; CDR2 reads FQGNSA. The CDR3 DNA reads as TGTGCCGGTTCGACAGGGGGCGACGAGCAGTACTTC. Its translation is CAGSTGGDEQYF.

V and J are TRBV5-1 and TRBJ2-7; 11 bases match TRBD2. J gave up 7 bases and V 4 bases, and 10 bases lay outside the gene matches. This CDR3 is built from 15 residues. Looked up from germline, CDR1 is SGHRS and CDR2 is YFSETQ. CDR3: CASSLLAGGPWEQYF. CDR3 DNA: TGCGCCAGCAGCCTATTAGCGGGAGGGCCCTGGGAGCAGTACTTC. Drawing the rest from reference TRBV5-1 and TRBJ2-7, the complete variable domain is KAGVTQTPRYLIKTRGQQVTLSCSPISGHRSVSWYQQTPGQGLQFLFEYFSETQRNKGNFPGRFSGRQFSNSRSEMNVSTLELGDSALYLCASSLLAGGPWEQYFGPGTRLTVT.

The genes are TRBV15 and TRBJ1-4; TRBD1 matches at 10 bases. V was clipped by 1 base and J by 6 bases; unmatched bases: 5. The CDR3 covers 16 residues. CDR1 is LNHNV and CDR2 is YYDKDF in the germline V gene (reference sequence). The CDR3 DNA sequence: TGTGCCACCAGCAGAGGAGGGGGACAGGGGTATGAAAAACTGTTTTTT. Encoded protein: CATSRGGGQGYEKLFF. Variable domain in full (rest from reference TRBV15 and TRBJ1-4): DAMVIQNPRYQVTQFGKPVTLSCSQTLNHNVMYWYQQKSSQAPKLLFHYYDKDFNNEADTPDNFQSRRPNTSFCFLDIRSPGLGDTAMYLCATSRGGGQGYEKLFFGSGTQLSVL.

V and J are TRBV18 and TRBJ2-3; tentatively, D is TRBD1 or TRBD2 (5 bases each). This CDR3 has 14 residues. V lost 3 bases and J 6 bases, leaving 13 bases between the germline ends. Germline CDR1 and CDR2: KGHSH and LQKENI. The CDR3 protein is CASSPAGRYDTQYF. The DNA for the CDR3 is TGTGCCAGCTCACCGGCAGGGAGATATGATACGCAGTATTTT.